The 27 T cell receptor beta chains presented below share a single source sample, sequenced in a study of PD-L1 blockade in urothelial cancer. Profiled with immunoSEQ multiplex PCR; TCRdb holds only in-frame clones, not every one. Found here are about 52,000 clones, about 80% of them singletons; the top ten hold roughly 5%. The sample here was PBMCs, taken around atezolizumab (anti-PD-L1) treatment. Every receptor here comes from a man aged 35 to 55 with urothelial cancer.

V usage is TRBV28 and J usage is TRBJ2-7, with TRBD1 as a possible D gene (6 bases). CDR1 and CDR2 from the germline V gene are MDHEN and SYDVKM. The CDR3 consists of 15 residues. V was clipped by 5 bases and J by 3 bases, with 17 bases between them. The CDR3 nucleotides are TGTGCCAGCAGTCCTTGGACAGAGCGAAACTACGAGCAGTACTTC. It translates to CASSPWTERNYEQYF.

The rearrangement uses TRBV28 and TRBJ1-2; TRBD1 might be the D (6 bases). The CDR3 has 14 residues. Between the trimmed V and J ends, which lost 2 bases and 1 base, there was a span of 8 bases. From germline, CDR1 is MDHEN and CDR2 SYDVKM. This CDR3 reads CASSLRGFNYGYTF. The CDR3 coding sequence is TGTGCCAGCAGTTTAAGGGGGTTTAACTATGGCTACACCTTC.

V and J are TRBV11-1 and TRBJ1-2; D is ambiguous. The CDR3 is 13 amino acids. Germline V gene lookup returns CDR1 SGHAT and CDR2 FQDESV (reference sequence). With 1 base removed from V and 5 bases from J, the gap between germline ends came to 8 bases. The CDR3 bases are TGTGCCAGCAGCTTAGATGGAGGGTATGGCTACACCTTC. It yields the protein CASSLDGGYGYTF.

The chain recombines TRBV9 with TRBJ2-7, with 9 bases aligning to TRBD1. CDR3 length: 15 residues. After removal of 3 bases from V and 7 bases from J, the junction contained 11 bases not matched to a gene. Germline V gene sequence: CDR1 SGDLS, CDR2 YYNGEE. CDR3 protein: CASSEGQGGMREQYF. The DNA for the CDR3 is TGTGCCAGCAGCGAGGGACAGGGAGGAATGAGGGAGCAGTACTTC.

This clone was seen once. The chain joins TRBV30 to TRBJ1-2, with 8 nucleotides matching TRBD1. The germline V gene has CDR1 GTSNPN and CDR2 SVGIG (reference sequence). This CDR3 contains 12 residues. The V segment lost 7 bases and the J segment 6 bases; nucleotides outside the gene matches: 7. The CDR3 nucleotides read TGTGCCTTCCGACAGGGGCGCCATGGCTACACCTTC. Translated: CAFRQGRHGYTF.

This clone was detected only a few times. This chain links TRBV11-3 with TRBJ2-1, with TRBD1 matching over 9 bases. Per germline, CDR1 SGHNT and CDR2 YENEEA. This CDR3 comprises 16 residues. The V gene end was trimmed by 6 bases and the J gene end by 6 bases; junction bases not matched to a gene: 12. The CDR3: CASSTDRGRNPNEQFF. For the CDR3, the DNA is TGTGCCAGCAGTACGGACAGGGGAAGAAACCCCAATGAGCAGTTCTTC.

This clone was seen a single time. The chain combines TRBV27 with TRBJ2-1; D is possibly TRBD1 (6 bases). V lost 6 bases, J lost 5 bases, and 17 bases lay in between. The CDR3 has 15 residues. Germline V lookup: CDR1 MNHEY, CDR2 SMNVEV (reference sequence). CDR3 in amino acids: CASSPRPQGNNEQFF. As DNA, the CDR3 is TGTGCCAGCAGCCCTCGTCCGCAGGGGAACAATGAGCAGTTCTTC.

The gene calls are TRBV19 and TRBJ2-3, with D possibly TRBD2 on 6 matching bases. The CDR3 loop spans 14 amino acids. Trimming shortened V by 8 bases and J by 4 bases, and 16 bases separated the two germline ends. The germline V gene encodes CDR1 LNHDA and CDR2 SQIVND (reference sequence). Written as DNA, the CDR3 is TGTGCCAGTTCCCGCGGGGTTGGGGCAGATACGCAGTATTTT. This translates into CASSRGVGADTQYF.

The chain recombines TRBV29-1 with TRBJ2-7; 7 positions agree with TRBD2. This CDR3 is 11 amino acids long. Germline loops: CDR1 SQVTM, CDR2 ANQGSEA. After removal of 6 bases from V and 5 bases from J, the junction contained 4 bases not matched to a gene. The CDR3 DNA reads TGCAGCGTCAGGGAGGGACACGAGCAGTACTTC. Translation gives CSVREGHEQYF.

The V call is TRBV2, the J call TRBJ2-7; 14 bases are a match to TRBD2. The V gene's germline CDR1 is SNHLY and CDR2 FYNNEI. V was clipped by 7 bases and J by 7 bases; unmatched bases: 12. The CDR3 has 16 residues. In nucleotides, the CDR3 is TGTGCCAGCAATGTGTTAGTGGGACTAGCGGGAGTTGAGCAGTACTTC. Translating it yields CASNVLVGLAGVEQYF.

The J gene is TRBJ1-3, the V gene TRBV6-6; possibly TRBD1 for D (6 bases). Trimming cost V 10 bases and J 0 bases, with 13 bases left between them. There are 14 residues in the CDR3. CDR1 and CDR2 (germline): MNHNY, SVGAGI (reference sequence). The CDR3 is CAIQGMSSGNTIYF. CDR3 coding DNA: TGTGCCATACAGGGAATGAGCTCTGGAAACACCATATATTTT.

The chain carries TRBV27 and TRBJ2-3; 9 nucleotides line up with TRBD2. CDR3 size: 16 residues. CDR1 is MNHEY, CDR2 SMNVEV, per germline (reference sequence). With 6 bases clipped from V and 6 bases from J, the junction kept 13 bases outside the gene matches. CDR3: CASRGAGGALGDTQYF. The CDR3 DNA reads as TGTGCCAGCAGAGGAGCGGGAGGCGCTTTAGGGGATACGCAGTATTTT.

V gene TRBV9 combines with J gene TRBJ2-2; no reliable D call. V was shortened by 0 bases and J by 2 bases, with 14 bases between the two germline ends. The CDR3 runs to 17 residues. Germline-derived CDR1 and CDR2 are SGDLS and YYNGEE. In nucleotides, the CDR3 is TGTGCCAGCAGCGTAGATGTAGGTAGCTTAAACACCGGGGAGCTGTTTTTT. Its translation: CASSVDVGSLNTGELFF.

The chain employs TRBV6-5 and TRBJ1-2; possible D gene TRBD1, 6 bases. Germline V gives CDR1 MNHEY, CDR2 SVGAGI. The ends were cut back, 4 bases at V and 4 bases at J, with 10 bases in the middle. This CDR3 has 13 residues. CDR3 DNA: TGTGCCAGCAGTTTGGGACATCTCTATGGCTACACCTTC. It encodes CASSLGHLYGYTF.

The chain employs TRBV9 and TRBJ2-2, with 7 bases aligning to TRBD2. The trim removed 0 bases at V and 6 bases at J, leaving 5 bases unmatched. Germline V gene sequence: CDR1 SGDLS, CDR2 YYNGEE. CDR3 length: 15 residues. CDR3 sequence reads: CASSVAARGAGELFF. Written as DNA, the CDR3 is TGTGCCAGCAGCGTAGCCGCCCGGGGGGCCGGGGAGCTGTTTTTT.

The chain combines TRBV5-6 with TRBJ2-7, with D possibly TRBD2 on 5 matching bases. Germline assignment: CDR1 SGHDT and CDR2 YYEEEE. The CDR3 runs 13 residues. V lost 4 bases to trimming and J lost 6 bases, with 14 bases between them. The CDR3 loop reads CASSPYGGSEQYF. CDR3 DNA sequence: TGTGCCAGCAGCCCATACGGCGGGTCCGAGCAGTACTTC. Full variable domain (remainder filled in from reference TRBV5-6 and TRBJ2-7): DAGVTQSPTHLIKTRGQQVTLRCSPKSGHDTVSWYQQALGQGPQFIFQYYEEEERQRGNFPDRFSGHQFPNYSSELNVNALLLGDSALYLCASSPYGGSEQYFGPGTRLTVT.

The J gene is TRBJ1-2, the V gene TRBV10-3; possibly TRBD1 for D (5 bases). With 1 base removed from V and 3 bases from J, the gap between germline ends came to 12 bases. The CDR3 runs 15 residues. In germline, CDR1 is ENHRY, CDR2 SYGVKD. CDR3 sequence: CAISEFTGTYYGYTF. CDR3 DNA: TGTGCCATCAGTGAGTTCACCGGGACTTACTATGGCTACACCTTC.

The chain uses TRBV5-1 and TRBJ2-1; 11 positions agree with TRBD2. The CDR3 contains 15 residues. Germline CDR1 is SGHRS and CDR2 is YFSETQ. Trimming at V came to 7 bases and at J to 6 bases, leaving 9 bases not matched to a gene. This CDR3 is CASRHLAGGSNEQFF. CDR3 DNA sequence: TGCGCCAGCCGCCACCTAGCGGGAGGAAGCAATGAGCAGTTCTTC.

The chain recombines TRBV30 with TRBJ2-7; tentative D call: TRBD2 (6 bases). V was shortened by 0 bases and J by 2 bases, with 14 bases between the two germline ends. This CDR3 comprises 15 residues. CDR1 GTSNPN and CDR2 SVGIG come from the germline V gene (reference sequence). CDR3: CAWSVTGLLTYEQYF. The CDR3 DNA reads TGTGCCTGGAGTGTAACGGGACTCCTCACCTACGAGCAGTACTTC. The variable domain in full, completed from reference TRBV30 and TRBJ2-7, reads SQTIHQWPATLVQPVGSPLSLECTVEGTSNPNLYWYRQAAGRGLQLLFYSVGIGQISSEVPQNLSASRPQDRQFILSSKKLLLSDSGFYLCAWSVTGLLTYEQYFGPGTRLTVT.

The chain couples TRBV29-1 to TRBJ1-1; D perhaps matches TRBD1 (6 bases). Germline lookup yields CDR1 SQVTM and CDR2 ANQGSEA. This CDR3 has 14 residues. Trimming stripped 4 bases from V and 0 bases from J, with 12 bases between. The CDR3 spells CSVATGQMNTEAFF. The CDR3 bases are TGCAGCGTTGCGACAGGACAGATGAACACTGAAGCTTTCTTT.

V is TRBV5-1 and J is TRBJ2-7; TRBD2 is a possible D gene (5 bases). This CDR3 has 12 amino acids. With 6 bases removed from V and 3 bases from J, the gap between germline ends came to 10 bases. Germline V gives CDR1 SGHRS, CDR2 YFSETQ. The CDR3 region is CASNSGGYEQYF. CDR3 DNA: TGCGCCAGCAACTCTGGAGGCTACGAGCAGTACTTC.

The CDR3 DNA is TGCAGCGTATCGGGGAAGGGGACAGGGGTCAGGAATGAGCAGTTCTTC. Its protein product is CSVSGKGTGVRNEQFF. V and J are TRBV29-1 and TRBJ2-1, with 10 nucleotides matching TRBD1. V lost 6 bases and J lost 7; bases outside the gene matches: 15. The CDR3 runs 16 residues. Germline CDR1 reads SQVTM; CDR2 reads ANQGSEA.

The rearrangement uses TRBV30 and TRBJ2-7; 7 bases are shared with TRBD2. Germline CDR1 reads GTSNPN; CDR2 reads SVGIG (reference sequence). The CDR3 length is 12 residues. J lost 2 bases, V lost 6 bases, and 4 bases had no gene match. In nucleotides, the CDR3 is TGTGCCTGTCGGGGAGGGACCTACGAGCAGTACTTC. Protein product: CACRGGTYEQYF.

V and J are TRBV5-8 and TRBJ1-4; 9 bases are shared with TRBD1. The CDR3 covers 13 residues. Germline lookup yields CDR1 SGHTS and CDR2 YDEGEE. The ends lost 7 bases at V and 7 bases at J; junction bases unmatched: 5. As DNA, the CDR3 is TGTGCCAGCCGGCGGGACAGGGTTGAAAAACTGTTTTTT. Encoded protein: CASRRDRVEKLFF.

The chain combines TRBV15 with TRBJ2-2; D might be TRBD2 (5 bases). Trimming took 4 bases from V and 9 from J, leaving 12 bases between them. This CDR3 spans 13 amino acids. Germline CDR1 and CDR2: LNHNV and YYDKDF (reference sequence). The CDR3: CATSTRVDRELFF. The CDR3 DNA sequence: TGTGCCACCAGCACGCGGGTTGACCGGGAGCTGTTTTTT.

CDR3 amino acids: CASSYSPASGNNEQFF. CDR3 nucleotides: TGTGCCAGCAGTTATTCCCCGGCTAGCGGAAACAATGAGCAGTTCTTC. This rearrangement joins TRBV27 to TRBJ2-1; 7 bases line up with TRBD2. Trimming at V came to 4 bases and at J to 5 bases, leaving 11 bases not matched to a gene. The CDR3 loop spans 16 amino acids. Germline V CDR1 and CDR2: MNHEY, SMNVEV (reference sequence).

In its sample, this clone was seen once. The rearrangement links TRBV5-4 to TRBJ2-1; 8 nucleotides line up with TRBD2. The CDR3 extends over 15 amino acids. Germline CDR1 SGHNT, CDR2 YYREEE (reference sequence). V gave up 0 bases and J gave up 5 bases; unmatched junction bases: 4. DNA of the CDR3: TGTGCCAGCAGCTTGGGACTAGCGCAAAACAATGAGCAGTTCTTC. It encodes CASSLGLAQNNEQFF.